The 26 T cell receptor beta chains below all came from one sample that was sequenced in a study of CXCR3-negative and CXCR3-positive naive CD8 T cells. Study conclusions and caveats: TRB CDR3s were more hydrophobic in CXCR3-positive than in CXCR3-negative naive cells.

No antigen has been identified for these receptors. The TRB cDNA libraries were prepared by 5' RACE with UMI labels. One entry per CDR3 protein, without DNA, is what TCRdb gives after re-calling the 5' RACE reads. The sample has about 120,000 distinct CDR3 sequences. Sequenced sample: naive CXCR3+ CD8+ T cells from blood. As for subset: CD45RO-CCR7+CD27+CD95- naive CD8+ T cells expressing CXCR3 (TNR3+). Source of these receptors: a human donor in good health. Some clones in this sample may be carry-over from other donors' samples.

This chain connects TRBV15 to TRBJ2-1; TCRdb returns TRBD2, unconfirmable since there is no DNA. The length of the CDR3 is 15 residues. Germline values: CDR1 LNHNV, CDR2 YYDKDF (reference sequence). CDR3 sequence: CATSVGLAGINEQFF.

The chain combines TRBV4-3 with TRBJ2-6. The germline CDR1 and CDR2 sequences are LGHNA and YSLEER. CDR3 length equals 16 residues. CDR3 sequence reads: CASSQEIGSGANVLTF.

The gene calls are TRBV12-5 and TRBJ2-1. CDR1 and CDR2 from the germline V gene are LGHNT and FRNRAP. This CDR3 has 12 residues. The CDR3: CASATTYNEQFF. Using reference TRBV12-5 and TRBJ2-1 for the parts outside the CDR3, the full variable domain is DARVTQTPRHKVTEMGQEVTMRCQPILGHNTVFWYRQTMMQGLELLAYFRNRAPLDDSGMPKDRFSAEMPDATLATLKIQPSEPRDSAVYFCASATTYNEQFFGPGTRLTVL.

V is TRBV27 and J is TRBJ1-1; with no DNA, the TCRdb D assignment of TRBD1 cannot be verified. This CDR3 is 14 amino acids long. In germline, CDR1 is MNHEY, CDR2 SMNVEV (reference sequence). The CDR3 here is CASIEGGLGTEAFF.

This CDR3 reads CSVVPGGAFDDEQFF. V is TRBV29-1 and J is TRBJ2-1; TCRdb outputs TRBD2, but without DNA this stays unchecked. The CDR3 consists of 15 residues. CDR1 SQVTM and CDR2 ANQGSEA come from the germline V gene.

This rearrangement joins TRBV7-6 to TRBJ2-5; TCRdb returns TRBD2, unconfirmable since there is no DNA. Per the germline V gene, CDR1 is SGHVS and CDR2 is FNYEAQ. The CDR3 has 14 amino acids. The CDR3 sequence: CASSPTTSQETQSF.

The chain is built from TRBV18 and TRBJ2-1. From germline, CDR1 is KGHSH and CDR2 LQKENI. This CDR3 is built from 16 residues. CDR3 residues: CASSPSGGGFDNEQFF.

J is TRBJ1-3 and V is TRBV12-3 or TRBV12-4. The CDR3 totals 14 residues. This CDR3 is CASSLAMSGNTIYF.

The chain combines TRBV20-1 with TRBJ1-2; TCRdb names TRBD1, which stays unverified in the absence of DNA. The germline V gene has CDR1 DFQATT and CDR2 SNEGSKA (reference sequence). CDR3 length: 16 residues. Here the CDR3 reads CSADPKGGHQGYGYTF.

The rearrangement joins TRBV12-3 or TRBV12-4 to TRBJ2-5; TCRdb lists TRBD1, though no DNA is available to test this call. The CDR3 loop spans 15 amino acids. CDR3: CASTLGSPSRETQYF.

V usage is TRBV20-1 and J usage is TRBJ1-1; TCRdb reports TRBD1, a call that lacks DNA to check it against. The length of the CDR3 is 13 residues. Germline lookup yields CDR1 DFQATT and CDR2 SNEGSKA (reference sequence). The CDR3 region is CSASGQGDTEAFF.

This sequence joins TRBV7-3 and TRBJ1-1; TCRdb's assignment of TRBD1 cannot be checked, as there is no DNA. The germline CDR1 and CDR2 sequences are SGHTA and FQGTGA. The CDR3 sequence is 17 residues long. CDR3 region: CASSLAGTGGRNTEAFF.

The chain uses TRBV29-1 and TRBJ2-7; TCRdb picks TRBD1, but there is no DNA to check that call. CDR3 length: 15 amino acids. Germline CDR1 reads SQVTM; CDR2 reads ANQGSEA. The CDR3 spells CSVSPPGQGPYEQYF.

The genes are TRBV6-6 and TRBJ1-2. CDR1 is MNHNY and CDR2 is SVGAGI in the germline V gene (reference sequence). The CDR3 has 14 residues. CDR3: CASSYGDTNYGYTF.

The CDR3 sequence is CASSRYRGTDTQYF. The chain couples TRBV28 to TRBJ2-3. Per germline, CDR1 MDHEN and CDR2 SYDVKM. The CDR3 consists of 14 residues.

V usage is TRBV10-3 and J usage is TRBJ2-3; with no DNA, the TCRdb D assignment of TRBD2 cannot be verified. This CDR3 contains 16 residues. Germline values: CDR1 ENHRY, CDR2 SYGVKD. The CDR3 here is CAISDRDQTSTDTQYF.

The chain carries TRBV7-8 and TRBJ2-7. The CDR3 runs to 14 residues. Germline loops: CDR1 SGHVS, CDR2 FQNEAQ. The CDR3 here is CASSSWTGPYEQYF.

The rearrangement links TRBV28 to TRBJ2-7. The CDR3 loop spans 12 amino acids. CDR1 and CDR2 (germline): MDHEN, SYDVKM. The CDR3 loop reads CASSLYATEQYF. Full variable domain (rest looked up from reference TRBV28 and TRBJ2-7): DVKVTQSSRYLVKRTGEKVFLECVQDMDHENMFWYRQDPGLGLRLIYFSYDVKMKEKGDIPEGYSVSREKKERFSLILESASTNQTSMYLCASSLYATEQYFGPGTRLTVT.

The chain uses TRBV11-2 and TRBJ1-5. This CDR3 region has 13 residues. From germline, CDR1 is SGHAT and CDR2 FQNNGV. The CDR3 reads CASSWEQSEPQHF.

The gene calls are TRBV11-2 and TRBJ2-3; TCRdb gives TRBD1 as the D gene, but with no DNA this cannot be confirmed. The length of the CDR3 is 16 residues. Germline-derived CDR1 and CDR2 are SGHAT and FQNNGV. CDR3 loop: CASSYPRDSLTDTQYF.

The chain recombines TRBV20-1 with TRBJ2-3; TCRdb lists TRBD2, though no DNA is available to test this call. Germline lookup yields CDR1 DFQATT and CDR2 SNEGSKA (reference sequence). CDR3 size: 15 residues. The CDR3 protein is CSASGLPIPTDTQYF.

This sequence joins TRBV12-3 or TRBV12-4 and TRBJ1-5; the D call of TRBD1 rests on TCRdb alone, since no DNA is present to check it. The CDR3 extends over 13 amino acids. The CDR3 loop reads CASTWTGNQPQHF.

V usage is TRBV2 and J usage is TRBJ2-7; TCRdb proposes TRBD1, but this gene call is untestable without DNA. This CDR3 has 15 amino acids. The germline V gene has CDR1 SNHLY and CDR2 FYNNEI. CDR3 residues: CASSVRGRIPYEQYF. Complete variable domain (other parts from reference TRBV2 and TRBJ2-7): EPEVTQTPSHQVTQMGQEVILRCVPISNHLYFYWYRQILGQKVEFLVSFYNNEISEKSEIFDDQFSVERPDGSNFTLKIRSTKLEDSAMYFCASSVRGRIPYEQYFGPGTRLTVT.

V usage is TRBV3-1 and J usage is TRBJ2-3; the TCRdb call, TRBD2, lacks DNA for checking. The CDR3 contains 21 residues. Germline lookup yields CDR1 LGHDT and CDR2 YNNKEL (reference sequence). The CDR3 loop is CASSPIPGGTSGRQGTDTQYF.

V is TRBV20-1 and J is TRBJ2-7; TCRdb indicates TRBD1, and absent DNA this call remains unverified. Germline CDR1 is DFQATT and CDR2 is SNEGSKA (reference sequence). The CDR3 runs to 12 residues. The CDR3 is CSAPQGVYEQYF.

The rearrangement joins TRBV2 to TRBJ2-3; TCRdb indicates TRBD2, and absent DNA this call remains unverified. The CDR3 is 15 amino acids. CDR1 is SNHLY, CDR2 FYNNEI, per germline. CDR3 loop: CASSATSGRSDTQYF. Full variable domain (remainder filled in from reference TRBV2 and TRBJ2-3): EPEVTQTPSHQVTQMGQEVILRCVPISNHLYFYWYRQILGQKVEFLVSFYNNEISEKSEIFDDQFSVERPDGSNFTLKIRSTKLEDSAMYFCASSATSGRSDTQYFGPGTRLTVL.